This is a list of T cell receptor beta chains from one sample in a study of identical twins. TCRdb re-derived calls from the 5' RACE reads in MiXCR, one entry per CDR3 protein. Of 400,000 to 550,000 distinct CDR3 sequences listed, roughly an eighth are singletons. This same sample was also part of a study on yellow fever vaccine responses in identical twins.

The source material was CD4+ T cells sorted from blood. These receptors all come from a young woman in good health. The CDR3 runs from the conserved cysteine through the conserved F or W. Each record gives: clone size, J gene, V gene, D gene, CDR3 protein, CDR3 DNA. The D gene is left open where the match is weak. Size values are once, few and many counts, or a class for expanded clones, and some rows have none.

>-|TRBJ2-4|TRBV2|-
CASSEAEQGAKNIQYF
TGTGCCAGCAGTGAAGCGGAACAGGGCGCCAAAAACATTCAGTACTTC
>-|TRBJ2-5|TRBV20-1|-
CSARRKAPTFHQETQYF
TGCAGTGCTAGAAGGAAGGCCCCGACGTTTCACCAAGAGACCCAGTACTTC
>many|TRBJ1-1|TRBV25-1|-
CASKNRLNTEAFF
TGTGCCAGCAAAAATCGTTTGAACACTGAAGCTTTCTTT
>-|TRBJ2-5|TRBV10-2|TRBD2
CASSESGKETQYF
TGCGCCAGCAGTGAAAGCGGGAAGGAGACCCAGTACTTC
>few|TRBJ2-1|TRBV7-9|TRBD1
CASSYYRGQTYNEQFF
TGTGCCAGCAGTTATTACAGGGGGCAAACCTACAATGAGCAGTTCTTC
>few|TRBJ2-7|TRBV5-1|-
CASSLAGAVYEQYF
TGCGCCAGCAGCTTGGCAGGGGCCGTATACGAGCAGTACTTC
>few|TRBJ1-1|TRBV7-7|TRBD1
CASSTRQGTEAFF
TGTGCTAGCAGCACAAGACAGGGCACTGAAGCTTTCTTT
>few|TRBJ2-1|TRBV5-1|-
CASSWTAKSYNEQFF
TGCGCCAGCAGCTGGACAGCAAAGTCCTACAATGAGCAGTTCTTC
>-|TRBJ2-7|TRBV12-3/TRBV12-4|TRBD2
CASSLAVAGDHEQYF
TGTGCCAGCAGTTTAGCGGTAGCGGGAGACCACGAGCAGTACTTC
>-|TRBJ2-5|TRBV30|-
CAWGDSRRQETQYF
TGTGCCTGGGGTGACAGCCGCCGCCAAGAGACCCAGTACTTC
>-|TRBJ2-7|TRBV6-5|-
CASLSRYEQYF
TGTGCCAGTTTGTCAAGGTACGAGCAGTACTTC
>-|TRBJ2-3|TRBV15|TRBD1
CATSRGTGHSTDTQYF
TGTGCCACCAGCAGAGGGACAGGGCACAGCACAGATACGCAGTATTTT
>few|TRBJ2-3|TRBV12-3/TRBV12-4|-
CASSWGVGDTQYF
TGTGCCAGCAGTTGGGGGGTCGGCGATACGCAGTATTTT
>-|TRBJ2-1|TRBV12-3/TRBV12-4|-
CASTIREFPVNEQFF
TGTGCCAGCACAATAAGAGAGTTCCCGGTGAATGAGCAGTTCTTC
>few|TRBJ2-5|TRBV6-2/TRBV6-3|-
CASSYTETQYF
TGTGCCAGCAGTTACACAGAGACCCAGTACTTC
>-|TRBJ2-3|TRBV4-3|TRBD2
CASSQAGPNGRAGTDTQYF
TGCGCCAGCAGCCAAGCTGGCCCCAACGGGAGGGCCGGAACAGATACGCAGTATTTT
>few|TRBJ2-5|TRBV18|-
CASSPPSGKKTQYF
TGTGCCAGCTCACCACCGTCAGGGAAAAAGACCCAGTACTTC
>-|TRBJ2-3|TRBV20-1|TRBD2
CSALGPSGAPDTQYF
TGCAGTGCTTTGGGACCTAGCGGCGCGCCAGATACGCAGTATTTT
>-|TRBJ2-3|TRBV19|-
CASRRKLSTDTQYF
TGTGCCAGTCGAAGGAAATTAAGCACAGATACGCAGTATTTT